Listed below are T cell receptor beta chains from one sample, sequenced in a study of OX40 agonist ivuxolimab in advanced cancers. Using immunoSEQ multiplex PCR, the repertoire was profiled, and TCRdb retains in-frame clones only, with some absent. The table shows some 90,000 clones, with about nine tenths occurring only once. This specimen consisted of CD4+ or CD8+ T cells sorted from blood, obtained in a trial of the OX40 agonist ivuxolimab. Every receptor here comes from an adult with an advanced solid tumor such as melanoma, head and neck, liver or kidney cancer. The CDR3 runs from the conserved cysteine through the conserved F or W. The order of the fields is V gene, J gene, D gene, CDR3 protein, CDR3 DNA. A D gene is named only where the DNA matches it firmly.

>TRBV5-1|TRBJ1-6|-
CASSEAGSNSPLHF
TGCGCCAGCAGCGAGGCAGGGTCTAACTCACCCCTCCACTTT
>TRBV5-6|TRBJ1-3|TRBD1
CASSLIGTGALSGNTIYF
TGTGCCAGCAGCTTGATTGGAACAGGGGCTCTCTCTGGAAACACCATATATTTT
>TRBV11-2|TRBJ2-3|-
CASSLTRIGPDTQYF
TGTGCCAGCAGCTTAACTCGGATAGGTCCAGATACGCAGTATTTT
>TRBV7-8|TRBJ1-1|-
CASKVGELTEAFF
TGTGCCAGCAAAGTTGGGGAGTTGACTGAAGCTTTCTTT
>TRBV11-3|TRBJ2-1|-
CASSSVAAYEQFF
TGTGCCAGCAGCTCCGTAGCGGCCTATGAGCAGTTCTTC
>TRBV11-2|TRBJ1-2|-
CASSLAREGYGYTF
TGTGCCAGCAGCTTAGCACGGGAGGGCTATGGCTACACCTTC
>TRBV7-2|TRBJ2-3|-
CASSPNPDLTDTQYF
TGTGCCAGCAGCCCTAACCCAGACCTCACAGATACGCAGTATTTT
>TRBV6-6|TRBJ2-2|TRBD2
CASSYGRGKNTGELFF
TGTGCCAGCAGTTACGGGAGGGGCAAGAACACCGGGGAGCTGTTTTTT
>TRBV7-8|TRBJ1-5|-
CASSLGRASNQPQHF
TGTGCCAGCAGCTTAGGCAGGGCTAGCAATCAGCCCCAGCATTTT
>TRBV9|TRBJ1-5|TRBD1
CASSVGGTGNQPQHF
TGTGCCAGCAGCGTAGGGGGGACAGGTAATCAGCCCCAGCATTTT
>TRBV19|TRBJ2-3|TRBD2
CASSLRTSGGTDTQYF
TGTGCCAGTAGTCTCCGGACTAGCGGGGGCACAGATACGCAGTATTTT
>TRBV6-6|TRBJ1-3|-
CASSGRTYSGNTIYF
TGTGCCAGCAGTGGCCGGACCTACTCTGGAAACACCATATATTTT
>TRBV1|TRBJ2-5|-
CTSSHHGETEETQYF
TGCACCAGCAGCCATCATGGGGAAACAGAAGAGACCCAGTACTTC
>TRBV5-1|TRBJ2-7|-
CASSLGQNFDEQYF
TGCGCCAGCAGCTTGGGACAGAATTTCGACGAGCAGTACTTC
>TRBV5-4|TRBJ1-6|-
CASSLGGRVGSPLHF
TGTGCCAGCAGCTTGGGTGGTAGGGTTGGTTCACCCCTCCACTTT
>TRBV7-7|TRBJ2-5|TRBD1
CASSLSGVGGAETQYF
TGTGCTAGCAGCTTATCGGGTGTAGGGGGCGCGGAGACCCAGTACTTC
>TRBV6-5|TRBJ2-2|-
CASSYPTGFNTGELFF
TGTGCCAGCAGTTACCCGACAGGATTTAACACCGGGGAGCTGTTTTTT
>TRBV19|TRBJ1-5|TRBD1
CASSITGTGGRNQPQHF
TGTGCCAGTAGTATAACCGGGACAGGGGGACGCAATCAGCCCCAGCATTTT
>TRBV7-2|TRBJ2-7|TRBD1
CASSSRQGGGEQYF
TGTGCCAGCAGCTCAAGACAGGGGGGCGGCGAGCAGTACTTC
>TRBV18|TRBJ2-3|TRBD2
CASSPPEAGGPTDTQYF
TGTGCCAGCTCACCCCCGGAAGCGGGGGGACCCACAGATACGCAGTATTTT